The clone carrying this T cell receptor (beta chain) is labeled as medium-sized (0.01 to 0.1%). This record comes from a study of patients and donors after allogeneic stem cell transplantation. TCRdb analysed the RT-PCR reads with MiXCR anew, one entry per CDR3 protein. The sample has tens of thousands of distinct CDR3 sequences; 5% are singletons. Germline V gene sequence: CDR1 SGHRS, CDR2 YFSETQ. The CDR3 length is 15 residues. The V gene lost 0 bases and the J gene lost 2 bases, with 10 bases spanning the gap. The receptor was derived from a human donor who was either an allogeneic HSCT recipient or a stem cell or donor lymphocyte infusion donor (not recorded which). It is not recorded whose cells these are; they may come from a transplant donor. V usage is TRBV5-1 and J usage is TRBJ2-3; D may be TRBD1 or TRBD2 (5 bases each). Source material: blood, either unsorted or a sorted T cell fraction (not recorded which). This chain's CDR3 is CASSLAGANTDTQYF. The CDR3 DNA sequence: TGCGCCAGCAGCTTGGCCGGGGCGAACACAGATACGCAGTATTTT.